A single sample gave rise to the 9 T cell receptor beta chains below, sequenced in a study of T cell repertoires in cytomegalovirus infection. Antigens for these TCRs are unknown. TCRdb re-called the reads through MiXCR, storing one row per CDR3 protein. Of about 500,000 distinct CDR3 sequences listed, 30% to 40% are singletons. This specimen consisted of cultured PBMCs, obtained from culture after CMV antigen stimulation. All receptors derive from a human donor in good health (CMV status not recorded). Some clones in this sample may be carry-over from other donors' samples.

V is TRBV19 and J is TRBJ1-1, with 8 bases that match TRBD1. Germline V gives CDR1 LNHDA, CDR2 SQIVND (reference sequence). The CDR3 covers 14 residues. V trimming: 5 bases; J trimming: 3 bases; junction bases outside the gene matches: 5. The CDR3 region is CASSGTGGDTEAFF. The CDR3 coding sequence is TGTGCCAGTAGTGGTACAGGGGGAGACACTGAAGCTTTCTTT. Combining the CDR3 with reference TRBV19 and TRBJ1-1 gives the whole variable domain DGGITQSPKYLFRKEGQNVTLSCEQNLNHDAMYWYRQDPGQGLRLIYYSQIVNDFQKGDIAEGYSVSREKKESFPLTVTSAQKNPTAFYLCASSGTGGDTEAFFGQGTRLTVV.

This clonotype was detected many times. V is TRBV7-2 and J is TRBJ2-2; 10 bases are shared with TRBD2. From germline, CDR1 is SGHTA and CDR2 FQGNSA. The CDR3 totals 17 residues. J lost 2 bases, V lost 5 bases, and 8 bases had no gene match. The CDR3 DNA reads TGTGCCAGCAGCAAACTAGCGGGATGGTTTAACACCGGGGAGCTGTTTTTT. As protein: CASSKLAGWFNTGELFF.

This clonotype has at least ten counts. The CDR3 bases are TGTGCCAGCAGCTTACGGTTGCGGGCGTCTACAGATACGCAGTATTTT. Its protein product is CASSLRLRASTDTQYF. The chain couples TRBV7-2 to TRBJ2-3; TRBD2 is a possible D gene (5 bases). Germline V gives CDR1 SGHTA, CDR2 FQGNSA. Trimming stripped 2 bases from V and 3 bases from J, with 15 bases between. This CDR3 region has 16 residues.

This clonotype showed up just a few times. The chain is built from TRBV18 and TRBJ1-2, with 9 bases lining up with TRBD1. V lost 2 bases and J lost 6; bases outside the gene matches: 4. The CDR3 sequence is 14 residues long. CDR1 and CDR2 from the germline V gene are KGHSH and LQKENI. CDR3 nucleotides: TGTGCCAGCTCACCATGGGACAGGGAACATGGCTACACCTTC. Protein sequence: CASSPWDREHGYTF. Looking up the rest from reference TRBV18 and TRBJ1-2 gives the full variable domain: NAGVMQNPRHLVRRRGQEARLRCSPMKGHSHVYWYRQLPEEGLKFMVYLQKENIIDESGMPKERFSAEFPKEGPSILRIQQVVRGDSAAYFCASSPWDREHGYTFGSGTRLTVV.

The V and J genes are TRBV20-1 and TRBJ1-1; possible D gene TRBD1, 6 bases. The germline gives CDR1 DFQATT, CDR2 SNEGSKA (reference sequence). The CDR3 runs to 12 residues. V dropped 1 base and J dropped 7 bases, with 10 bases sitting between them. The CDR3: CSARAHRVEAFF. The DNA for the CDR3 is TGCAGTGCTAGAGCCCACAGGGTTGAAGCTTTCTTT.

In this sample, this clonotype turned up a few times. CDR3 DNA sequence: TGCGCCAGCAGCCCCTCAAGGGGTAGCACAGATACGCAGTATTTT. It is translated as CASSPSRGSTDTQYF. This chain connects TRBV4-1 to TRBJ2-3; D may be TRBD1 (5 bases). The germline gives CDR1 MGHRA, CDR2 YSYEKL. CDR3 length: 15 amino acids. V lost 4 bases, J lost 0 bases, and 11 bases lay in between.

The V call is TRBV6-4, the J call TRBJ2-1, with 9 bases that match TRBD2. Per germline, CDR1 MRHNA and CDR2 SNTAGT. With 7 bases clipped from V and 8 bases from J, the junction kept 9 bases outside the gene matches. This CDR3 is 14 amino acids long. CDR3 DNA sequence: TGTGCCAGCAAAGCGCGGGAGGGCCGGTATGAGCAGTTCTTC. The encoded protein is CASKAREGRYEQFF.

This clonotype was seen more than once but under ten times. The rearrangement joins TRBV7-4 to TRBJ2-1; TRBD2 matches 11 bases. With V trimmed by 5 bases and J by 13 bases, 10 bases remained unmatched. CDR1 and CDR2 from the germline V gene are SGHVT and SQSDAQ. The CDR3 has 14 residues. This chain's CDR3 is CASSSTGTSGSQFF. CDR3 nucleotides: TGTGCCAGCAGCAGCACCGGGACTAGCGGCTCCCAGTTCTTC.

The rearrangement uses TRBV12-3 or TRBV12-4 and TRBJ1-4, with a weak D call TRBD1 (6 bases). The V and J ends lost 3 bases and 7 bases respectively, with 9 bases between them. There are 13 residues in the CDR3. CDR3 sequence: CASSLRGSEKLFF. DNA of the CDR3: TGTGCCAGCAGTTTGAGGGGGTCTGAAAAACTGTTTTTT.